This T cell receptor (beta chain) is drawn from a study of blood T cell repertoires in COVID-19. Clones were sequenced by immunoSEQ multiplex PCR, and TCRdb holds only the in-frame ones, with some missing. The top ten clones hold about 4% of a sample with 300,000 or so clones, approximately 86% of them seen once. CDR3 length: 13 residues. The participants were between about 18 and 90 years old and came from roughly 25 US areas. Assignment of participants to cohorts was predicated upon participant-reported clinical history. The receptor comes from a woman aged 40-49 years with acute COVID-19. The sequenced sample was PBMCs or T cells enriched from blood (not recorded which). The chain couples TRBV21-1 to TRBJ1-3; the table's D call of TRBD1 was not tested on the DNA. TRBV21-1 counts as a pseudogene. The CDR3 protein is CASSKEQGNTIYF. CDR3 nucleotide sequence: TGTGCCAGCAGCAAAGAACAGGGAAACACCATATATTTT.